This paragraph covers one T cell receptor (beta chain) sequence. Per the authors' pipeline: Amplification of reference gene primers provided the estimated nucleated cell counts. Assay: immunoSEQ multiplex PCR; the TCRdb copy retains only in-frame clones and omits some. The V and J calls and clone size come from that table; D and trimming were worked out from the DNA. The sample yields fewer than 35,000 clones, roughly 85% seen once. The sample originates from a study of blood T cell repertoires in COVID-19. For the study at large: Spain, Italy and the United States supplied samples that represented acute and convalescent COVID-19. T cells, B-cell-depleted T cells, or PBMCs supplied cDNA or gDNA.

Sequencing input: peripheral blood. The clonotype was recovered from a man older than 75 with active COVID-19.

CDR3 DNA: TGTGCCAGCAGCTTGGATCCAGGAATGAACACTGAAGCTTTCTTT. Translating gives CASSLDPGMNTEAFF. The chain combines TRBV5-5 with TRBJ1-1; D unresolved. The V gene's germline CDR1 is SGHKS and CDR2 YYEKEE (reference sequence). Deletions cut 0 bases from V and 0 bases from J, with 9 bases between. The CDR3 is made up of 15 amino acids.